Below, 9 T cell receptor beta chains from the same sample are listed, as sequenced in a study of blood T cells in healthy people across ages (dated by TCRdb to about 2015). Receptor libraries were prepared by 5' RACE. Sequenced on an Illumina HiSeq 2500. The second PCR ran for roughly 7 to 12 cycles and used a J-beta primer mix along with a sample-barcoded 5' primer. TCRdb handled the public reads itself, with Q25 trimming in fastp and clone calling in MiXCR, and kept productive beta chains. CDR3 protein sequences are deduplicated, and each keeps its most common genes and DNA. A total of 700,000 to 950,000 distinct CDR3 sequences appear in this sample, roughly 64% of them only once. Of the sample, approximately 21% falls within the top ten clones. Source material: blood. All receptors derive from a man between 25 and 39 years old in good health.

This clonotype was observed once. The chain combines TRBV28 with TRBJ2-5; D gene uncertain. This CDR3 has 13 amino acids. Trimming took 6 bases from V and 2 from J, leaving 10 bases between them. Looked up from germline, CDR1 is MDHEN and CDR2 is SYDVKM. The CDR3 DNA sequence: TGTGCCAGCAGACAATCACCTCAAGAGACCCAGTACTTC. Amino acids: CASRQSPQETQYF.

This CDR3 is CASSPRRTGGNEQFF. Written as DNA, the CDR3 is TGTGCCAGCAGCCCGCGTAGGACAGGGGGCAATGAGCAGTTCTTC. V usage is TRBV7-2 and J usage is TRBJ2-1, with TRBD1 matching over 10 bases. This CDR3 spans 15 amino acids. Germline CDR1 and CDR2: SGHTA and FQGNSA. V was clipped by 5 bases and J by 6 bases; unmatched bases: 7.

The chain is built from TRBV29-1 and TRBJ2-5; D is uncertain. Trimming took off 2 bases at V and 2 bases at J, with 12 bases between the two ends. CDR3 length equals 14 residues. Germline V CDR1 and CDR2: SQVTM, ANQGSEA. The CDR3 spells CSVEKVYGQETQYF. CDR3 nucleotide sequence: TGCAGCGTTGAAAAGGTATACGGGCAAGAGACCCAGTACTTC.

This chain links TRBV7-9 with TRBJ2-2; 11 bases match TRBD2. The CDR3 consists of 18 residues. Unmatched junction bases numbered 9, after V lost 2 bases and J lost 4 bases. Looked up from germline, CDR1 is SEHNR and CDR2 is FQNEAQ (reference sequence). The CDR3 is CASSLPFRLAGFTGELFF. CDR3 coding DNA: TGTGCCAGCAGCTTACCTTTTAGACTAGCGGGGTTCACCGGGGAGCTGTTTTTT. Using reference TRBV7-9 and TRBJ2-2 for the parts outside the CDR3, the full variable domain is DTGVSQNPRHKITKRGQNVTFRCDPISEHNRLYWYRQTLGQGPEFLTYFQNEAQLEKSRLLSDRFSAERPKGSFSTLEIQRTEQGDSAMYLCASSLPFRLAGFTGELFFGEGSRLTVL.

This chain joins TRBV15 and TRBJ2-5, with no clear D. Near its end, the DNA agrees better with TRBJ2-7, so the J call may be wrong. This CDR3 has 13 amino acids. The germline V gene encodes CDR1 LNHNV and CDR2 YYDKDF (reference sequence). CDR3 amino acids: CATSREYRYEQYF. CDR3 sequence (DNA): TGTGCCACCAGCAGAGAATACCGCTACGAGCAGTACTTC.

The gene calls are TRBV11-2 and TRBJ2-4; 10 nucleotides match TRBD1. V shed 4 bases and J 9 bases; nucleotides not matched to a gene: 6. CDR1 SGHAT and CDR2 FQNNGV come from the germline V gene. The CDR3 has 14 residues. The CDR3 is CASSSQGQGSIQYF. CDR3 coding DNA: TGTGCCAGCAGCTCCCAGGGACAGGGGAGCATTCAGTACTTC.

This chain uses TRBV6-1 with TRBJ2-5, with D maybe TRBD2 (5 bases). V was shortened by 11 bases and J by 3 bases, with 16 bases between the two germline ends. Germline CDR1 is MNHNS and CDR2 is SASEGT. This CDR3 contains 13 residues. The CDR3 bases are TGTGCCGCCCAGAAGAACGGGGAAGAGACCCAGTACTTC. Protein: CAAQKNGEETQYF.

This clonotype occurred a few times. CDR3 region: CSASQGSETQYF. The CDR3 DNA follows: TGCAGTGCTAGTCAGGGTAGCGAGACCCAGTACTTC. The chain carries TRBV20-1 and TRBJ2-5; D might be TRBD1 (5 bases). This CDR3 region has 12 residues. V dropped 3 bases and J dropped 5 bases, with 10 bases sitting between them. CDR1 is DFQATT and CDR2 is SNEGSKA in the germline V gene (reference sequence).

A remark on this clonotype: Relative to the germline gene, one junction end is altered; a read error may explain this. The V gene is TRBV4-3, the J gene TRBJ2-3; TRBD2 matches 7 bases. Germline V lookup: CDR1 LGHNA, CDR2 YSLEER. This CDR3 region has 17 residues. In DNA form, the CDR3 reads TGCGCCAGCAGCCCTAATGCAGAACGCAGCAGCGGGGATACACAGTATTTT. This translates into CASSPNAERSSGDTQYF.